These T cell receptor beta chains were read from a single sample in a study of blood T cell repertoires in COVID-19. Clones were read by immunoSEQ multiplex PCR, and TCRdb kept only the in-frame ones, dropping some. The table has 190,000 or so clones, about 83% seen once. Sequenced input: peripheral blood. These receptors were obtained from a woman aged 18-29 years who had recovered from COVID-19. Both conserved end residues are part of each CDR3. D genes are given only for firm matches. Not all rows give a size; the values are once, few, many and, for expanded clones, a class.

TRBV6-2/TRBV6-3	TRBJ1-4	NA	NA	TGTGCCAGCAGTTACTCAGGTCGGGCAACTAATGAAAAACTGTTTTTT	CASSYSGRATNEKLFF
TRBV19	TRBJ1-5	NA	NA	TGTGCCAGTAGTATTTCAGGGGTCGATCAGCCCCAGCATTTT	CASSISGVDQPQHF
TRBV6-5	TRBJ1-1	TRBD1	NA	TGTGCCAGCAGTTCCCGACAGGGGGGGAGGAACACTGAAGCTTTCTTT	CASSSRQGGRNTEAFF
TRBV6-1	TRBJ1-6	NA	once	TGTGCCAGCAGTGATTTGGAGGGGTCGAGCTCCTATAATTCACCCCTCCACTTT	CASSDLEGSSSYNSPLHF
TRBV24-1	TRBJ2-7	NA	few	TGTGCCACCAGTGATCCGGGTACTAGCCCCTACGAGCAGTACTTC	CATSDPGTSPYEQYF
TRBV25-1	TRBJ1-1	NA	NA	TGTGCCAGCAGTGGCCAGAACCCTGAAGCTTTCTTT	CASSGQNPEAFF
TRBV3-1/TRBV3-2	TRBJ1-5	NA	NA	TGTGCCAGCAGCCAAGCCCCAGGTAGCAATCAGCCCCAGCATTTT	CASSQAPGSNQPQHF
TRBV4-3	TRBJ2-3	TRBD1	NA	TGCGCCAGCAGCCCAGGGACAGGGAGTGGTAAAGATACGCAGTATTTT	CASSPGTGSGKDTQYF
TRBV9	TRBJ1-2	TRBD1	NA	TGTGCCAGCAGCGTGGGGGACAGTTATGGCTACACCTTC	CASSVGDSYGYTF
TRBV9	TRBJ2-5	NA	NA	TGTGCCAGCAGCGTAGGTTTTGGGGCGGGGTGGGAGACCCAGTACTTC	CASSVGFGAGWETQYF
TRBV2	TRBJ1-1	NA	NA	TGTGCCAGCAGCCAACTGGACAGCATGAACACTGAAGCTTTCTTT	CASSQLDSMNTEAFF
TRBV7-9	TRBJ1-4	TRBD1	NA	TGTGCCAGCAGCTTAGGACAGGGTGGGGAAAAACTGTTTTTT	CASSLGQGGEKLFF
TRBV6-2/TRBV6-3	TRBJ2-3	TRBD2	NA	TGTGCCAGCAGTCAGCCGGGACTAGCGTCGGGCCCAGATACGCAGTATTTT	CASSQPGLASGPDTQYF
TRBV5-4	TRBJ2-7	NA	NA	TGTGCCAGCAGCCCTATGACAGGAACAGGGGAGCAGTACTTC	CASSPMTGTGEQYF
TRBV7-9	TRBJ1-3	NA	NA	TGTGCCAGCAGCTTAGAAGGGGGCTCTGGAAACACCATATATTTT	CASSLEGGSGNTIYF
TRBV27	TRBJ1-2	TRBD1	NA	TGTGCCAGCAGTTTAAATTCGGCAGGGGGCGTAGATGGCTACACCTTC	CASSLNSAGGVDGYTF
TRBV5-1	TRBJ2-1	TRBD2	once	TGCGCCAGCAGCTTGGACCCCGGGACTAGCTCCTACAATGAGCAGTTCTTC	CASSLDPGTSSYNEQFF
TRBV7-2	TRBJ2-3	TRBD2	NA	TGTGCCAGCAGTCGATCGACTAGCGGCACAGATACGCAGTATTTT	CASSRSTSGTDTQYF
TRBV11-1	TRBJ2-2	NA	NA	TGTGCCAGCAGCTCGCGCAGGACCGGGGAGCTGTTTTTT	CASSSRRTGELFF
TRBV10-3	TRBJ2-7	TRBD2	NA	TGTGCCATCAGTGAGAAACTAGCGGGGGGGCATCAGTCAGACGAGCAGTACTTC	CAISEKLAGGHQSDEQYF
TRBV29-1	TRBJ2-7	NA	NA	TGCAGCGTTGCCACAGGGTCCTACGAGCAGTACTTC	CSVATGSYEQYF
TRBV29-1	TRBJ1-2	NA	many	TGCAGCCCCACCCCTCTCGGAGAGATGAAAGGCTACACCTTC	CSPTPLGEMKGYTF
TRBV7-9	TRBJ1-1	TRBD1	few	TGTGCCAGCAGCTTAGCACAGGGGGTGAACACTGAAGCTTTCTTT	CASSLAQGVNTEAFF
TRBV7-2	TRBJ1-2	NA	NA	TGTGCCAGCAGCCCGACCGGACAGAACTATGGCTACACCTTC	CASSPTGQNYGYTF
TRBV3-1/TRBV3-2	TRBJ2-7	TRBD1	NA	TGTGCCAGCAGCCTGTCGGGACAGCTCTACGAGCAGTACTTC	CASSLSGQLYEQYF
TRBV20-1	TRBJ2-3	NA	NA	TGCAGTGCTATAGCCACAGATACGCAGTATTTT	CSAIATDTQYF
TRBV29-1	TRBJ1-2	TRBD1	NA	TGCAGCACCCGGGGGGACAGGGATCGCTACACCTTC	CSTRGDRDRYTF
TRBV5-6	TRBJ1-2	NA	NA	TGTGCCAGCAGCTTGAAAAGACAGGCTCTTTCCTATGGCTACACCTTC	CASSLKRQALSYGYTF
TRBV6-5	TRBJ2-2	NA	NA	TGTGCCAGCAGTTACTCCCCAGAGGGAACCGGGGAGCTGTTTTTT	CASSYSPEGTGELFF
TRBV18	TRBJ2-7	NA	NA	TGTGCCAGCTCACCACCGACGACAGGAGAGCAGTACTTC	CASSPPTTGEQYF
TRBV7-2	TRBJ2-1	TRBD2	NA	TGTGCCAGCAGCCTTGAGGCGGGAGGGCCGAATGAGCAGTTCTTC	CASSLEAGGPNEQFF
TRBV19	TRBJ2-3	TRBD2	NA	TGTGCCAGTAGCGACCGCGGGGGGGCAGATACGCAGTATTTT	CASSDRGGADTQYF
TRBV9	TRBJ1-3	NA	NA	TGTGCCAGCAACACCCAGGGTAACTCTGGAAACACCATATATTTT	CASNTQGNSGNTIYF
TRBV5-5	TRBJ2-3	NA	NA	TGTGCCAGCAGCTTTCTGCGGGAAAGAAGCACAGATACGCAGTATTTT	CASSFLRERSTDTQYF
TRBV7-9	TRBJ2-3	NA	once	TGTGCCAGCAGCATGGACCTAACGGGGGGCGGGGATACGCAGTATTTT	CASSMDLTGGGDTQYF
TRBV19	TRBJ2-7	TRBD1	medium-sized	TGTGCCAGTAGACGGGAACCGACAGGGATGTACGAGCAGTACTTC	CASRREPTGMYEQYF
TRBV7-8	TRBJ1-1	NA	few	TGTGCCAGCAGCTTATTTTTACGGGAATTCAGAACTGAAGCTTTCTTT	CASSLFLREFRTEAFF
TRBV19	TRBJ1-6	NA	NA	TGTGCCAGTAGACAGATAACGGAGGGATCACCCCTCCACTTT	CASRQITEGSPLHF
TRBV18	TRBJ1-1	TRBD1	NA	TGTGCCAGCTCACCCGGGGACAGTTCGTTTTTGGACACTGAAGCTTTCTTT	CASSPGDSSFLDTEAFF
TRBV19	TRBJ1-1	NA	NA	TGTGCCAGTAGTGCCCCGATTGGCAGGGGAGTTTGGACTGAAGCTTTCTTT	CASSAPIGRGVWTEAFF
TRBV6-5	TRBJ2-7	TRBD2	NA	TGTGCCAGCAGAGCGGGGTACTTCAACGAGCAGTACTTC	CASRAGYFNEQYF
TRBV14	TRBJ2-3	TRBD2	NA	TGTGCCAGCAGCCAAGAAGGGACTAGCGCTTGGGATACGCAGTATTTT	CASSQEGTSAWDTQYF
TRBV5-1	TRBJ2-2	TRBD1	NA	TGCGCCAGCAGCTTTCTACAGGGGGTCACCGGGGAGCTGTTTTTT	CASSFLQGVTGELFF
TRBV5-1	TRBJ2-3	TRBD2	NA	TGCGCCAGCAGCTTTTTGGCGGGGGCGCAGTATTTT	CASSFLAGAQYF
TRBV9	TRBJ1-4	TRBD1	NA	TGTGCCAGCAGCCCTCTTTCAGGGGGCCATGAAAAACTGTTTTTT	CASSPLSGGHEKLFF